What follows are 20 T cell receptor beta chains derived from one specimen sequenced in a study of cytomegalovirus exposure and HLA in healthy donors. Researchers ran the PCR with 60 Vbeta and 13 Jbeta primers. Profiling relied on immunoSEQ multiplex PCR, and the TCRdb table lists in-frame clones only, not all of them. In the table there are 90,000 to 150,000 clones, 60% to 75% of which are singletons. The sample was PBMCs. Every receptor here comes from a woman between 40 and 50 years old in good health and CMV-seropositive.

This clone was counted a few times. The chain employs TRBV4-1 and TRBJ1-4, with 9 bases lining up with TRBD1. The CDR3 sequence is 15 residues long. V dropped 5 bases and J dropped 8; count of bases not matched to a gene: 9. Germline CDR1 MGHRA, CDR2 YSYEKL. The CDR3 loop reads CASSDRGQGREKLFF. In DNA form, the CDR3 reads TGCGCCAGCAGCGACCGGGGACAGGGTCGGGAAAAACTGTTTTTT.

The DNA of the CDR3 is TGTGCCAGTAAGCCCTCAGGGCCTCCCCCGGGAGCTTTCTTT. Protein: CASKPSGPPPGAFF. The chain carries TRBV19 and TRBJ1-1; D possibly corresponds to TRBD1 (5 bases). Germline lookup yields CDR1 LNHDA and CDR2 SQIVND (reference sequence). The CDR3 length is 14 residues. The ends were cut back, 7 bases at V and 10 bases at J, with 22 bases in the middle.

The rearrangement uses TRBV4-3 and TRBJ1-1; 8 bases match TRBD1. The CDR3 spans 14 residues. The germline CDR1 and CDR2 sequences are LGHNA and YSLEER. With 5 bases clipped from V and 5 bases from J, the junction kept 7 bases outside the gene matches. The CDR3 here is CASSGQGAGTEAFF. CDR3 bases: TGCGCCAGCAGCGGGCAGGGGGCGGGAACTGAAGCTTTCTTT.

This chain links TRBV5-5 with TRBJ1-5; D ambiguous. Germline V lookup: CDR1 SGHKS, CDR2 YYEKEE (reference sequence). V was pared by 0 bases and J by 5 bases, with 15 bases between. CDR3 size: 16 residues. The CDR3 loop reads CASSLDLPLLYQPQHF. The CDR3 region has the DNA TGTGCCAGCAGCTTGGATCTCCCTCTGTTGTATCAGCCCCAGCATTTT.

The chain employs TRBV30 and TRBJ1-5; 9 nucleotides agree with TRBD1. The germline CDR1 and CDR2 sequences are GTSNPN and SVGIG (reference sequence). V shed 7 bases, J shed 2 bases, and the junction held 6 bases outside the gene matches. The CDR3 spans 14 residues. The CDR3 here is CASDRGQGNQPQHF. The CDR3 nucleotides read TGTGCCTCGGACAGGGGACAGGGCAATCAGCCCCAGCATTTT. The full variable domain, in which reference TRBV30 and TRBJ1-5 provide the parts outside the CDR3, is SQTIHQWPATLVQPVGSPLSLECTVEGTSNPNLYWYRQAAGRGLQLLFYSVGIGQISSEVPQNLSASRPQDRQFILSSKKLLLSDSGFYLCASDRGQGNQPQHFGDGTRLSIL.

V is TRBV5-1 and J is TRBJ2-5, with 10 bases that match TRBD2. The length of the CDR3 is 14 residues. Trimming cost V 2 bases and J 4 bases; bases outside gene matches: 2. In germline, CDR1 is SGHRS, CDR2 YFSETQ. The DNA of the CDR3 is TGCGCCAGCAGCTTAGCGGGAGGGGTAGAGACCCAGTACTTC. This encodes CASSLAGGVETQYF.

The V and J genes are TRBV4-3 and TRBJ2-1; D not resolved. Per the germline V gene, CDR1 is LGHNA and CDR2 is YSLEER. The CDR3 sequence is 15 residues long. Trimming stripped 2 bases from V and 4 bases from J, with 12 bases between. Here the CDR3 reads CASSQSRTAYNEQFF. For the CDR3, the DNA is TGCGCCAGCAGCCAAAGCCGCACAGCTTACAATGAGCAGTTCTTC.

The chain uses TRBV30 and TRBJ2-5; D is perhaps TRBD2 (6 bases). Germline values: CDR1 GTSNPN, CDR2 SVGIG (reference sequence). The CDR3 spans 12 residues. V was pared by 3 bases and J by 5 bases, with 10 bases between. The CDR3 DNA sequence: TGTGCCTGGAGCCTAGGAGGGGAGACCCAGTACTTC. Encoded protein: CAWSLGGETQYF.

J is TRBJ2-7 and V is TRBV18; tentatively, D is TRBD1 (6 bases). V was pared by 5 bases and J by 3 bases, with 32 bases between. Germline CDR1 KGHSH, CDR2 LQKENI. The CDR3 covers 20 residues. The CDR3 loop reads CASSSLNLGHSLGSVYEQYF. The CDR3 nucleotides are TGTGCCAGCTCATCCCTCAATCTGGGACACAGCCTAGGGAGTGTCTACGAGCAGTACTTC.

This clone was counted a single time. The J gene is TRBJ2-1, the V gene TRBV29-1; 14 nucleotides match TRBD2. V dropped 3 bases and J dropped 4; count of bases not matched to a gene: 5. CDR3 length equals 16 residues. The germline gives CDR1 SQVTM, CDR2 ANQGSEA. CDR3 DNA sequence: TGCAGCGTTGACGGGACTAGCGGGAGCACGTACAATGAGCAGTTCTTC. Amino acids: CSVDGTSGSTYNEQFF.

In its sample, this clone was seen once. The rearrangement uses TRBV30 and TRBJ2-6; D gene uncertain. The CDR3 totals 13 residues. Trimming cost V 2 bases and J 1 base, with 3 bases left between them. The V gene's germline CDR1 is GTSNPN and CDR2 SVGIG (reference sequence). CDR3: CAWSPSGANVLTF. CDR3 DNA sequence: TGTGCCTGGAGTCCTTCTGGGGCCAACGTCCTGACTTTC.

The J gene is TRBJ2-5, the V gene TRBV29-1, with D possibly being TRBD2 (6 bases). CDR3 length equals 15 residues. Germline CDR1 SQVTM, CDR2 ANQGSEA. Between the trimmed V and J ends, which lost 0 bases and 4 bases, there was a span of 15 bases. The CDR3 sequence is CSVEDHRGTGETQYF. The CDR3 bases are TGCAGCGTTGAAGATCATCGGGGGACGGGAGAGACCCAGTACTTC. Full variable domain (outside the CDR3, taken from reference TRBV29-1 and TRBJ2-5): SAVISQKPSRDICQRGTSLTIQCQVDSQVTMMFWYRQQPGQSLTLIATANQGSEATYESGFVIDKFPISRPNLTFSTLTVSNMSPEDSSIYLCSVEDHRGTGETQYFGPGTRLLVL.

This clone was observed a few times. The chain links TRBV29-1 to TRBJ2-7; 7 bases map to TRBD1. V was pared by 5 bases and J by 3 bases, with 4 bases of the junction left unmatched. The CDR3 has 12 residues. Germline assignment: CDR1 SQVTM and CDR2 ANQGSEA. The DNA of the CDR3 is TGCAGCGTTTTACAGGGGTTCTACGAGCAGTACTTC. It specifies CSVLQGFYEQYF.

This clone came up a few times. This rearrangement joins TRBV7-9 to TRBJ2-5; D may be TRBD2 (6 bases). There are 15 residues in the CDR3. V lost 0 bases and J 4 bases, leaving 12 bases between the germline ends. Germline lookup yields CDR1 SEHNR and CDR2 FQNEAQ (reference sequence). CDR3 in DNA: TGTGCCAGCAGCTTAGCGGTCCAGGGAGGAGAGACCCAGTACTTC. It is translated as CASSLAVQGGETQYF.

As to this clone: Other DNA variants within this sample encode the same CDR3. The chain employs TRBV20-1 and TRBJ2-2, with D uncertain. Germline CDR1 is DFQATT and CDR2 is SNEGSKA (reference sequence). V was shortened by 2 bases and J by 5 bases, with 3 bases between the two germline ends. The length of the CDR3 is 11 residues. CDR3 in amino acids: CSARRTGELFF. The CDR3 DNA reads TGCAGTGCTAGACGGACCGGGGAGCTGTTTTTT.

The chain is built from TRBV5-4 and TRBJ2-7; D possibly corresponds to TRBD2 (5 bases). V dropped 7 bases and J dropped 0 bases, with 11 bases sitting between them. Germline-derived CDR1 and CDR2 are SGHNT and YYREEE (reference sequence). The CDR3 is 13 amino acids. CDR3 bases: TGTGCCAGCCGAGGACTGAGCTCCTACGAGCAGTACTTC. Its translation: CASRGLSSYEQYF.

V usage is TRBV19 and J usage is TRBJ1-2; possibly TRBD1 for D (6 bases). Germline CDR1 LNHDA, CDR2 SQIVND (reference sequence). V gave up 5 bases and J gave up 4 bases, with 14 bases separating them. The CDR3 consists of 14 residues. The CDR3 nucleotides read TGTGCCAGTAGTCCCCCCGGGACACCCTATGGCTACACCTTC. This codes for CASSPPGTPYGYTF.

V usage is TRBV11-1 and J usage is TRBJ1-1, with D maybe TRBD1 (5 bases). The germline gives CDR1 SGHAT, CDR2 FQDESV (reference sequence). This CDR3 has 15 residues. The germline V and J ends were trimmed by 0 bases and 1 base, with 9 bases remaining between them. The CDR3 DNA is TGTGCCAGCAGCTTAGCATTGACAGAGAACACTGAAGCTTTCTTT. Residues: CASSLALTENTEAFF.

The V and J genes are TRBV27 and TRBJ2-3; D unclear. Germline CDR1 reads MNHEY; CDR2 reads SMNVEV (reference sequence). The length of the CDR3 is 16 residues. V was pared by 0 bases and J by 2 bases, with 12 bases between. The CDR3: CASSLSRGPITDTQYF. CDR3 bases: TGTGCCAGCAGTTTATCTCGCGGCCCAATCACAGATACGCAGTATTTT.

The genes are TRBV14 and TRBJ1-2, with 11 nucleotides matching TRBD1. CDR3 length: 17 residues. In germline, CDR1 is SGHDN, CDR2 FVKESK. V was clipped by 1 base and J by 4 bases; unmatched bases: 8. The CDR3 DNA sequence: TGTGCCAGCAGCCAAGCTTGGGGACAGGGGGGAAGCTATGGCTACACCTTC. This sequence encodes CASSQAWGQGGSYGYTF.